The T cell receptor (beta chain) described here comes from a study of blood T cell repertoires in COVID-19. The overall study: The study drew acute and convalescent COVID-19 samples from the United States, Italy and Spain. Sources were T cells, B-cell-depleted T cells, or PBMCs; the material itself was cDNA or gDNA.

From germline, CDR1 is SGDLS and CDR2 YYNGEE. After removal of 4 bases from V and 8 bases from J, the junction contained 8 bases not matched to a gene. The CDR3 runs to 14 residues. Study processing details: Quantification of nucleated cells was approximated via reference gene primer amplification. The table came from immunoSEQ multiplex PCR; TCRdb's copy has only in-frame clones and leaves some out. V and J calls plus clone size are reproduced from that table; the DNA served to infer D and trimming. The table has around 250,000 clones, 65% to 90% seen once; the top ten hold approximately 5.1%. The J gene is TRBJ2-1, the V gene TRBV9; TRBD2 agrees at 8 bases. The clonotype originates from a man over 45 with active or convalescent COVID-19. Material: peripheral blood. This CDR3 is CASSTRRTSHEQFF. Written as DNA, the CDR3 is TGTGCCAGCAGCACCCGTCGGACTAGCCATGAGCAGTTCTTC.